The 15 T cell receptor beta chains presented below share a single source sample, sequenced in a study of CD8+CD57+ T cells in acquired aplastic anemia. The template used for profiling TCR beta VDJ and CDR3 was genomic DNA. One entry per CDR3 protein, called by TCRdb with MiXCR from the reads. The profile shows about 190,000 distinct CDR3 sequences, less than 70% of them singletons. The sample comprised sorted CD4+, CD8+, or CD8+CD57+ T cells (not recorded which) from PBMCs. All receptors derive from a human donor in good health, serving as a control.

This clonotype has ten or more counts. The chain carries TRBV20-1 and TRBJ1-2; 8 bases align to TRBD1. The CDR3 covers 14 residues. CDR1 and CDR2 from the germline V gene are DFQATT and SNEGSKA (reference sequence). The V gene end was trimmed by 4 bases and the J gene end by 0 bases; junction bases not matched to a gene: 4. The CDR3 is CSAIGQGSNYGYTF. In nucleotides, the CDR3 is TGCAGTGCTATCGGACAGGGATCTAACTATGGCTACACCTTC.

This clonotype has ten or more counts. In DNA form, the CDR3 reads TGTGCCAGCAGCCCCCCCGGACTAGCGGGAGGTCGCCCTGAGCAGTTCTTC. It encodes CASSPPGLAGGRPEQFF. The rearrangement uses TRBV7-3 and TRBJ2-1; 14 bases align to TRBD2. Germline V CDR1 and CDR2: SGHTA, FQGTGA. V gave up 5 bases and J gave up 9 bases; unmatched junction bases: 12. CDR3 length: 17 residues.

As concerns this clonotype: A read error may explain this, as a much larger clone is one base away. This is likely a read error, given that the CDR3 carries no conserved phenylalanine or tryptophan at its end. The limits of the CDR3 on the DNA are not certain, so only TCRdb's listed CDR3 is given. This sequence joins TRBV11-1 and TRBJ2-7; no DNA check was done on the table's D call, TRBD1. The CDR3 spans 14 amino acids, including both terminal residues. CDR1 is SGHAT, CDR2 FQDESV, per germline (reference sequence). The CDR3 sequence is CASSLAAMGTGRYL.

This clonotype was counted many times. V and J are TRBV7-8 and TRBJ1-4, with a possible D match to TRBD1 (5 bases). The CDR3 is 16 amino acids. Germline values: CDR1 SGHVS, CDR2 FQNEAQ. Trimming took 1 base from V and 4 from J, leaving 13 bases between them. The CDR3 reads CASSLGEQEVNEKLFF. CDR3 DNA: TGTGCCAGCAGCTTAGGCGAACAGGAGGTTAATGAAAAACTGTTTTTT.

For the CDR3, the DNA is TGTGCCAGCAACGGGGCCTTGGACACCATATATTTT. Residues: CASNGALDTIYF. The rearrangement links TRBV12-3 or TRBV12-4 to TRBJ1-3; TRBD1 might be the D (5 bases). The CDR3 is 12 amino acids. Trimming took off 7 bases at V and 8 bases at J, with 12 bases between the two ends.

About this clonotype itself: In this CDR3 the conserved last residue, phenylalanine or tryptophan, is missing, so a read error is likely. This chain links TRBV7-6 with TRBJ1-4; D is perhaps TRBD1 (6 bases). Per germline, CDR1 SGHVS and CDR2 FNYEAQ. The length of the CDR3 is 17 residues. The V end lost 5 bases, the J end lost 5 bases, and 21 bases lay between the germline ends. The DNA of the CDR3 is TGTGCCAGCAGCGGCGAGCAGGGGTCAGGGAAGAATGAAAAACTGTTTCTT. It encodes CASSGEQGSGKNEKLFL.

Worth noting for this clonotype: The conserved closing phenylalanine or tryptophan is absent in this CDR3, likely reflecting a read error. The chain recombines TRBV3-1 with TRBJ2-2, with D possibly matching TRBD2 (6 bases). The CDR3 contains 15 residues. Trimming removed 1 base from V and 5 bases from J, with 11 bases in between. The V gene's germline CDR1 is LGHDT and CDR2 YNNKEL (reference sequence). This CDR3 reads CASSQGGLGTGELFL. The CDR3 bases are TGTGCCAGCAGCCAAGGGGGACTTGGAACCGGGGAGCTGTTTCTT.

About this clonotype itself: The junction does not match germline at one end; this may be a read error. This chain joins TRBV2 and TRBJ2-5, with 7 nucleotides matching TRBD2. Looked up from germline, CDR1 is SNHLY and CDR2 is FYNNEI. The length of the CDR3 is 12 residues. CDR3 sequence: CASSYSGENQYF. The CDR3 region has the DNA TGTGCCAGCAGTTACAGCGGGGAGAACCAGTACTTC.

The chain links TRBV7-9 to TRBJ2-5; maybe TRBD1 (6 bases). CDR3 size: 13 residues. Per the germline V gene, CDR1 is SEHNR and CDR2 is FQNEAQ (reference sequence). Between the trimmed V and J ends, which lost 4 bases and 7 bases, there was a span of 13 bases. CDR3 DNA sequence: TGTGCCAGCAGCTACCGGATAGGGGGGACCCAGTACTTC. It specifies CASSYRIGGTQYF.

This clonotype was counted many times. The chain carries TRBV7-2 and TRBJ2-7; TRBD2 might be the D (7 bases). CDR1 is SGHTA, CDR2 FQGNSA, per germline. The V gene lost 1 base and the J gene lost 3 bases, with 13 bases spanning the gap. The CDR3 sequence is 15 residues long. Here the CDR3 DNA reads TGTGCCAGCAGCTTAGACGCGGGGGCTCTCTACGAGCAGTACTTC. It is translated as CASSLDAGALYEQYF.

This chain links TRBV29-1 with TRBJ2-6; 11 bases align to TRBD1. In germline, CDR1 is SQVTM, CDR2 ANQGSEA. The CDR3 has 15 amino acids. V shed 6 bases and J 0 bases; nucleotides not matched to a gene: 1. As DNA, the CDR3 is TGCAGCGTGGGGACAGGGGGCTCTGGGGCCAACGTCCTGACTTTC. Translating it yields CSVGTGGSGANVLTF. The complete variable domain, with remaining parts taken from reference TRBV29-1 and TRBJ2-6, reads SAVISQKPSRDICQRGTSLTIQCQVDSQVTMMFWYRQQPGQSLTLIATANQGSEATYESGFVIDKFPISRPNLTFSTLTVSNMSPEDSSIYLCSVGTGGSGANVLTFGAGSRLTVL.

This clonotype came up many times. The V and J genes are TRBV24-1 and TRBJ2-1; 15 bases are a match to TRBD2. J was trimmed by 10 bases and V by 10 bases; bases with no gene match: 10. Per the germline V gene, CDR1 is KGHDR and CDR2 is SFDVKD. The CDR3 length is 15 residues. CDR3 region: CATDTGTSGGREQFF. The CDR3 DNA follows: TGTGCCACTGATACGGGGACTAGCGGGGGGAGGGAGCAGTTCTTC.

This clonotype was picked up a small number of times. The V and J genes are TRBV7-8 and TRBJ2-1, with D perhaps TRBD1 or TRBD2 (6 bases each). Germline CDR1 SGHVS, CDR2 FQNEAQ. The V gene lost 6 bases and the J gene lost 7 bases, with 16 bases spanning the gap. CDR3 length equals 14 residues. CDR3 in DNA: TGTGCCAGCAGTTTCGGAGGGGGGCGGAATGAGCAGTTCTTC. Translated: CASSFGGGRNEQFF. The whole variable domain, filled in from reference TRBV7-8 and TRBJ2-1, reads GAGVSQSPRYKVAKRGQDVALRCDPISGHVSLFWYQQALGQGPEFLTYFQNEAQLDKSGLPSDRFFAERPEGSVSTLKIQRTQQEDSAVYLCASSFGGGRNEQFFGPGTRLTVL.

For the CDR3, the DNA is TGTGCCAGCAGTTTCCGGACAGGGGGCGCCTACGAGCAGTACTTC. Translating it yields CASSFRTGGAYEQYF. This chain connects TRBV27 to TRBJ2-7; 11 bases agree with TRBD1. Germline V gene data show CDR1 as MNHEY and CDR2 as SMNVEV (reference sequence). Losses at the gene ends were 3 bases for V and 2 bases for J; bases not matched to a gene: 3. CDR3 length equals 15 residues.

V and J are TRBV20-1 and TRBJ1-6; D ambiguous. Germline CDR1 DFQATT, CDR2 SNEGSKA (reference sequence). The CDR3 spans 11 residues. The ends were cut back, 5 bases at V and 5 bases at J, with 4 bases in the middle. The CDR3 is CSAQDNSPLHF. The CDR3 DNA is TGCAGTGCTCAAGATAATTCACCCCTCCACTTT.